A selection of T cell receptor beta chains follows, all from one sample in a study of blood T cells in healthy people across ages. TCRdb re-derived calls from the 5' RACE reads in MiXCR, one entry per CDR3 protein. The profile shows fewer than 2,000,000 distinct CDR3 sequences, 39% of them singletons. The sequenced sample was blood. The receptors were sampled from a human donor in good health. CDR3s include the opening cysteine and the closing phenylalanine or tryptophan. The D gene is left open where the match is weak. Clone size is shown for a subset of rows, as once, few, many or a class of expanded clone.

clone size: .
D gene: .
V gene: TRBV28
J gene: TRBJ2-3
CDR3 DNA: TGTGCCAGCAGTACGAGACACACAGATACGCAGTATTTT
CDR3 protein: CASSTRHTDTQYF

clone size: .
D gene: .
V gene: TRBV7-9
J gene: TRBJ2-7
CDR3 DNA: TGTGCCAGCAGCCCCCCCGCCTCGGGCGCCAACGAGCAGTACTTC
CDR3 protein: CASSPPASGANEQYF

clone size: .
D gene: .
V gene: TRBV27
J gene: TRBJ2-1
CDR3 DNA: TGTGCCAGCAGTCCCTTAAACTCCTACAATGAGCAGTTCTTC
CDR3 protein: CASSPLNSYNEQFF

clone size: .
D gene: .
V gene: TRBV27
J gene: TRBJ1-1
CDR3 DNA: TGTGCCAGCAGTTTCGTAACGGATACTGAAGCTTTCTTT
CDR3 protein: CASSFVTDTEAFF

clone size: .
D gene: .
V gene: TRBV30
J gene: TRBJ1-2
CDR3 DNA: TGTGCCTGGAGTGTACAGGAGGGGAGGGGCTACACCTTC
CDR3 protein: CAWSVQEGRGYTF

clone size: .
D gene: .
V gene: TRBV4-2
J gene: TRBJ2-3
CDR3 DNA: TGTGCCAGCAGCCAAGTGGGACTTCCAGGCACAGATACGCAGTATTTT
CDR3 protein: CASSQVGLPGTDTQYF

clone size: .
D gene: .
V gene: TRBV29-1
J gene: TRBJ1-1
CDR3 DNA: TGCAGCGTCCAAAGGGGCGGCGGCACTGAAGCTTTCTTT
CDR3 protein: CSVQRGGGTEAFF

clone size: .
D gene: .
V gene: TRBV7-2
J gene: TRBJ2-7
CDR3 DNA: TGTGCCAGCAGCTTACGGGCCGGCCTCGGGTCCTACGAGCAGTACTTC
CDR3 protein: CASSLRAGLGSYEQYF

clone size: .
D gene: .
V gene: TRBV10-3
J gene: TRBJ2-5
CDR3 DNA: TGTGCCAGCAGGGGGGACGACCGAGGAGAGACCCAGTACTTC
CDR3 protein: CASRGDDRGETQYF

clone size: few
D gene: TRBD2
V gene: TRBV11-2
J gene: TRBJ2-3
CDR3 DNA: TGTGCCAGCAGCCCTGGGACTAGCGGGGGAGGCACAGATACGCAGTATTTT
CDR3 protein: CASSPGTSGGGTDTQYF

clone size: .
D gene: .
V gene: TRBV28
J gene: TRBJ1-2
CDR3 DNA: TGTGCCAGCAGCCCAGGGGAGTTAGAGTTCTATGGCTACACCTTC
CDR3 protein: CASSPGELEFYGYTF

clone size: few
D gene: TRBD1
V gene: TRBV29-1
J gene: TRBJ1-1
CDR3 DNA: TGCAGCGTTGAAGATCTAGCAGGGGGACAGGGGGGAGGATTTACTGAAGCTTTCTTT
CDR3 protein: CSVEDLAGGQGGGFTEAFF

clone size: .
D gene: .
V gene: TRBV7-2
J gene: TRBJ2-6
CDR3 DNA: TGTGCCAGCAAAAGGGGGGGCGCTGGGGCCAACGTCCTGACTTTC
CDR3 protein: CASKRGGAGANVLTF

clone size: .
D gene: .
V gene: TRBV7-2
J gene: TRBJ2-1
CDR3 DNA: TGTGCCAGCAGCTCATCACAGGGTGGGGAACAGTTCTTC
CDR3 protein: CASSSSQGGEQFF

clone size: .
D gene: .
V gene: TRBV20-1
J gene: TRBJ2-7
CDR3 DNA: TGCAGTGCTAGAGCATGGGAGGAGCAGTACTTC
CDR3 protein: CSARAWEEQYF

clone size: few
D gene: TRBD1
V gene: TRBV9
J gene: TRBJ2-7
CDR3 DNA: TGTGCCAGCAGCGTTGGGACAGGTCCCTACGAGCAGTACTTC
CDR3 protein: CASSVGTGPYEQYF

clone size: few
D gene: .
V gene: TRBV29-1
J gene: TRBJ1-6
CDR3 DNA: TGCACCCCCCGACTAACCCTCCACTTT
CDR3 protein: CTPRLTLHF

clone size: .
D gene: TRBD2
V gene: TRBV6-2/TRBV6-3
J gene: TRBJ2-7
CDR3 DNA: TGTGCCAGCAGTTATGCGGGGGGCCCCTACGAGCAGTACTTC
CDR3 protein: CASSYAGGPYEQYF

clone size: .
D gene: TRBD1
V gene: TRBV27
J gene: TRBJ2-7
CDR3 DNA: TGTGCCAGCAGTTCGTGGACAGGCCGCTACGAGCAGTACTTC
CDR3 protein: CASSSWTGRYEQYF

clone size: few
D gene: .
V gene: TRBV7-9
J gene: TRBJ2-5
CDR3 DNA: TGTGCCAGCAGCTGGGACGGGGGTGAGACCCAGTACTTC
CDR3 protein: CASSWDGGETQYF

clone size: .
D gene: TRBD1
V gene: TRBV28
J gene: TRBJ1-6
CDR3 DNA: TGTGCCAGCAGGGGTAACAGGGGGCCTTCACCCCTCCACTTT
CDR3 protein: CASRGNRGPSPLHF

clone size: many
D gene: TRBD1
V gene: TRBV29-1
J gene: TRBJ2-7
CDR3 DNA: TGCAGCGTTGAGGTCGGATGGGACAGGAGCTCCTACGAGCAGTACTTC
CDR3 protein: CSVEVGWDRSSYEQYF

clone size: .
D gene: TRBD1
V gene: TRBV20-1
J gene: TRBJ1-1
CDR3 DNA: TGCAGTGCGCATTTACAGGGGTGGAGGGCTGAAGCTTTCTTT
CDR3 protein: CSAHLQGWRAEAFF

clone size: few
D gene: TRBD1
V gene: TRBV29-1
J gene: TRBJ2-7
CDR3 DNA: TGCAGCGTAATAGGGGGCGAGGAGCAGTACTTC
CDR3 protein: CSVIGGEEQYF

clone size: few
D gene: .
V gene: TRBV29-1
J gene: TRBJ1-5
CDR3 DNA: TGCAGCGTTGGAGGGAGGAACCAGCCCCAGCATTTT
CDR3 protein: CSVGGRNQPQHF

clone size: .
D gene: .
V gene: TRBV3-1
J gene: TRBJ1-2
CDR3 DNA: TGTGCCAGCAGCCCAGGGTTTTCGTCCTCGTATGGCTACACCTTC
CDR3 protein: CASSPGFSSSYGYTF

clone size: .
D gene: TRBD1
V gene: TRBV24-1
J gene: TRBJ1-2
CDR3 DNA: TGTGCCACCAGTGATTTTCGGACAGGCTATGGCTACACCTTC
CDR3 protein: CATSDFRTGYGYTF

clone size: few
D gene: TRBD1
V gene: TRBV6-2/TRBV6-3
J gene: TRBJ1-5
CDR3 DNA: TGTGCCAGCAGGGGATGGACAGGGCTCAATCAGCCCCAGCATTTT
CDR3 protein: CASRGWTGLNQPQHF

clone size: .
D gene: TRBD1
V gene: TRBV7-9
J gene: TRBJ2-1
CDR3 DNA: TGTGCCAGCAGCTTAGGGGGGGCAGGGGGCCTTACCGACAATGAGCAGTTCTTC
CDR3 protein: CASSLGGAGGLTDNEQFF

clone size: once
D gene: .
V gene: TRBV9
J gene: TRBJ1-2
CDR3 DNA: TGTGCCAGCAGCGTCAACATAGACGGACCCTACACCTTC
CDR3 protein: CASSVNIDGPYTF

clone size: .
D gene: TRBD2
V gene: TRBV5-1
J gene: TRBJ2-2
CDR3 DNA: TGCGCCAGCAGCTTACCTAAAGCGGGGGGACGGAACACCGGGGAGCTGTTTTTT
CDR3 protein: CASSLPKAGGRNTGELFF

clone size: few
D gene: .
V gene: TRBV7-8
J gene: TRBJ1-2
CDR3 DNA: TGTGCCAGCAGCTTAGCGTGGGGTGGCTACACCTTC
CDR3 protein: CASSLAWGGYTF

clone size: .
D gene: .
V gene: TRBV5-1
J gene: TRBJ2-7
CDR3 DNA: TGCGCCAGCAGCTTTGGGGCCGGGGACAAATTCTACGAGCAGTACTTC
CDR3 protein: CASSFGAGDKFYEQYF

clone size: .
D gene: .
V gene: TRBV9
J gene: TRBJ2-5
CDR3 DNA: TGTGCCAGCAGCGTAAAATCAGGGGAGACCCAGTACTTC
CDR3 protein: CASSVKSGETQYF

clone size: few
D gene: .
V gene: TRBV12-3/TRBV12-4
J gene: TRBJ2-5
CDR3 DNA: TGTGCCAGCAGTCCCGGACAGTTTAAAGAGACCCAGTACTTC
CDR3 protein: CASSPGQFKETQYF

clone size: .
D gene: TRBD2
V gene: TRBV7-2
J gene: TRBJ2-3
CDR3 DNA: TGTGCCAGCAGTCCCGGCGGGGGGGCCTCAGATACGCAGTATTTT
CDR3 protein: CASSPGGGASDTQYF

clone size: few
D gene: .
V gene: TRBV6-2/TRBV6-3
J gene: TRBJ1-1
CDR3 DNA: TGTGCCAGCAGCTACCCGGCGCTGAACACTGAAGCTTTCTTT
CDR3 protein: CASSYPALNTEAFF

clone size: .
D gene: .
V gene: TRBV29-1
J gene: TRBJ1-4
CDR3 DNA: TGCAGCGTTGGTGAGGGGCAGAGGGAAAAACTGTTTTTT
CDR3 protein: CSVGEGQREKLFF

clone size: once
D gene: .
V gene: TRBV12-3/TRBV12-4
J gene: TRBJ1-5
CDR3 DNA: TGTGCCAGCAGAGTCGCCCCGGGGAGGAGTCAGCCCCAGCATTTT
CDR3 protein: CASRVAPGRSQPQHF

clone size: .
D gene: .
V gene: TRBV5-5
J gene: TRBJ2-5
CDR3 DNA: TGTGCCAGCAGCTGGGACACAGCCGAAGAGACCCAGTACTTC
CDR3 protein: CASSWDTAEETQYF